Presented here are 14 T cell receptor beta chains from one specimen sequenced in a study of cytomegalovirus exposure and HLA in healthy donors. PCR amplification relied on 60 Vbeta primers (plus 13 Jbeta primers). Data came from immunoSEQ multiplex PCR; TCRdb stores just in-frame clones and leaves some out. The sample table includes tens of thousands of clones. Sequencing was done on a sample of PBMCs. These receptors were collected from a man aged 35 to 55 in good health and CMV-seronegative.

The V and J genes are TRBV6-1 and TRBJ2-2; no reliable D call. The CDR3 consists of 14 residues. Between the trimmed V and J ends, which lost 4 bases and 2 bases, there was a span of 8 bases. CDR1 and CDR2 (germline): MNHNS, SASEGT. CDR3 region: CASSAPTNTGELFF. CDR3 coding DNA: TGTGCCAGCAGTGCCCCCACTAACACCGGGGAGCTGTTTTTT.

This rearrangement joins TRBV30 to TRBJ2-3; D gene ambiguous. V dropped 2 bases and J dropped 5 bases, with 8 bases sitting between them. This CDR3 spans 12 amino acids. Germline assignment: CDR1 GTSNPN and CDR2 SVGIG (reference sequence). CDR3 loop: CAWSRSLDTQYF. The CDR3 DNA is TGTGCCTGGAGTCGTAGTCTAGATACGCAGTATTTT. Full variable domain (rest looked up from reference TRBV30 and TRBJ2-3): SQTIHQWPATLVQPVGSPLSLECTVEGTSNPNLYWYRQAAGRGLQLLFYSVGIGQISSEVPQNLSASRPQDRQFILSSKKLLLSDSGFYLCAWSRSLDTQYFGPGTRLTVL.

The CDR3 reads CASSLGDSGRQETQYF. In DNA, the CDR3 is TGCGCCAGCAGCTTGGGGGATAGCGGGCGCCAAGAGACCCAGTACTTC. The chain has TRBV5-1 and TRBJ2-5; TRBD2 matches at 7 bases. J gave up 1 base and V 0 bases, and 6 bases lay outside the gene matches. Germline V CDR1 and CDR2: SGHRS, YFSETQ. The CDR3 totals 16 residues.

The CDR3 DNA reads TGTGCCAGTGGAAAGGGACAGGGCTACGAGCAGTACTTC. Translating it yields CASGKGQGYEQYF. The genes are TRBV19 and TRBJ2-7, with 9 bases fitting TRBD1. The V segment lost 8 bases and the J segment 3 bases; nucleotides outside the gene matches: 5. The germline V gene encodes CDR1 LNHDA and CDR2 SQIVND (reference sequence). The CDR3 runs 13 residues.

The gene calls are TRBV5-1 and TRBJ1-1, with D unclear. V gave up 0 bases and J gave up 1 base, with 7 bases separating them. This CDR3 is built from 14 residues. CDR1 SGHRS and CDR2 YFSETQ come from the germline V gene. CDR3: CASSLAGRNTEAFF. The CDR3 nucleotides are TGCGCCAGCAGCTTGGCAGGCAGGAACACTGAAGCTTTCTTT.

The chain recombines TRBV14 with TRBJ1-1, with 7 bases identical to TRBD1. J was trimmed by 5 bases and V by 4 bases; bases with no gene match: 10. This CDR3 is 15 amino acids long. Germline CDR1 is SGHDN and CDR2 is FVKESK. The CDR3 loop is CASSPQEGQTTEAFF. The CDR3 DNA follows: TGTGCCAGCAGCCCACAAGAGGGACAGACAACTGAAGCTTTCTTT.

V is TRBV5-1 and J is TRBJ1-1; tentatively, D is TRBD1 (6 bases). The CDR3 spans 14 residues. The germline V and J ends were trimmed by 4 bases and 1 base, with 11 bases remaining between them. Germline V gives CDR1 SGHRS, CDR2 YFSETQ. The CDR3 loop reads CASSPQGRNTEAFF. CDR3 coding DNA: TGCGCCAGCAGCCCTCAGGGGCGGAACACTGAAGCTTTCTTT.

The gene calls are TRBV5-6 and TRBJ1-6, with 8 bases identical to TRBD1. The CDR3 has 18 amino acids. The V segment lost 4 bases and the J segment 0 bases; nucleotides outside the gene matches: 9. Germline CDR1 SGHDT, CDR2 YYEEEE. The CDR3 DNA reads TGTGCCAGCAGCGGCCCGGGACAGGAGAGCTCCTATAATTCACCCCTCCACTTT. This encodes CASSGPGQESSYNSPLHF.

This chain uses TRBV29-1 with TRBJ2-7, with D tentatively TRBD1 (6 bases). The CDR3 extends over 16 amino acids. Per the germline V gene, CDR1 is SQVTM and CDR2 is ANQGSEA. Trimming removed 1 base at V and 7 bases at J, with 23 bases between. CDR3 sequence: CSVEVFGAGVPMEQYF. DNA for the CDR3: TGCAGCGTTGAAGTTTTCGGGGCAGGGGTCCCTATGGAGCAGTACTTC.

The rearrangement links TRBV7-2 to TRBJ1-1, with no clear D. Deletions cut 6 bases from V and 1 base from J, with 9 bases between. This CDR3 region has 13 residues. The V gene's germline CDR1 is SGHTA and CDR2 FQGNSA. CDR3 coding DNA: TGTGCCAGCAGACCGCAGGAGAACACTGAAGCTTTCTTT. The encoded protein is CASRPQENTEAFF. The full variable domain, in which reference TRBV7-2 and TRBJ1-1 provide the parts outside the CDR3, is GAGVSQSPSNKVTEKGKDVELRCDPISGHTALYWYRQSLGQGLEFLIYFQGNSAPDKSGLPSDRFSAERTGGSVSTLTIQRTQQEDSAVYLCASRPQENTEAFFGQGTRLTVV.

The chain recombines TRBV18 with TRBJ2-7; D ambiguous. The V gene lost 6 bases and the J gene lost 0 bases, with 9 bases spanning the gap. The CDR3 runs 13 residues. Germline V gene data show CDR1 as KGHSH and CDR2 as LQKENI. CDR3 nucleotides: TGTGCCAGCTCCGCGGCGGCCTCCTACGAGCAGTACTTC. Protein: CASSAAASYEQYF. Looking up the rest from reference TRBV18 and TRBJ2-7 gives the full variable domain: NAGVMQNPRHLVRRRGQEARLRCSPMKGHSHVYWYRQLPEEGLKFMVYLQKENIIDESGMPKERFSAEFPKEGPSILRIQQVVRGDSAAYFCASSAAASYEQYFGPGTRLTVT.

The chain is built from TRBV4-2 and TRBJ2-3; 9 bases are shared with TRBD2. Trimming took 4 bases from V and 6 from J; bases not matched to a gene: 5. Germline CDR1 LGHNA, CDR2 YNFKEQ. The length of the CDR3 is 14 residues. CDR3 coding DNA: TGTGCCAGCAGCCGGACTAGCGTGGGTGATACGCAGTATTTT. Residues: CASSRTSVGDTQYF.

Comment on this clone: The junction and the germline gene differ at one end; a read error may be behind it. This sequence joins TRBV5-6 and TRBJ1-1; D is perhaps TRBD1 (5 bases). The CDR3 runs to 14 residues. Germline V gene sequence: CDR1 SGHDT, CDR2 YYEEEE. For the CDR3, the DNA is TGTGCCAGCAGCTTGTCTGACAGCAACACTGAAGCTTCCTTT. Translating gives CASSLSDSNTEASF. Using reference TRBV5-6 and TRBJ1-1 for the parts outside the CDR3, the full variable domain is DAGVTQSPTHLIKTRGQQVTLRCSPKSGHDTVSWYQQALGQGPQFIFQYYEEEERQRGNFPDRFSGHQFPNYSSELNVNALLLGDSALYLCASSLSDSNTEASFGQGTRLTVV.

The gene calls are TRBV5-1 and TRBJ2-5; 8 nucleotides line up with TRBD1. Germline V lookup: CDR1 SGHRS, CDR2 YFSETQ. The length of the CDR3 is 13 residues. V shed 4 bases, J shed 4 bases, and the junction held 3 bases outside the gene matches. The CDR3 region is CASSRTGSETQYF. The CDR3 DNA reads as TGCGCCAGCAGCAGGACAGGGTCAGAGACCCAGTACTTC.